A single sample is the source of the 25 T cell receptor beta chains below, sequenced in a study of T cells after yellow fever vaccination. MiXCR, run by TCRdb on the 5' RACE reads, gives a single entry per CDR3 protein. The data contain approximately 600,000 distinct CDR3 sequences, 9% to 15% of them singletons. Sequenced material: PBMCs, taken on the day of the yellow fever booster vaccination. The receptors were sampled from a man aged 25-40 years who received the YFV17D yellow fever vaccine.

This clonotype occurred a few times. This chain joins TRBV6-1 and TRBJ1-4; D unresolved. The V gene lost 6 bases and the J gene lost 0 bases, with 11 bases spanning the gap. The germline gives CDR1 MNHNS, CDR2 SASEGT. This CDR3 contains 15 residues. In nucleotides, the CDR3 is TGTGCCAGCAGCAGAGACCCGGCAACTAATGAAAAACTGTTTTTT. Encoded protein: CASSRDPATNEKLFF.

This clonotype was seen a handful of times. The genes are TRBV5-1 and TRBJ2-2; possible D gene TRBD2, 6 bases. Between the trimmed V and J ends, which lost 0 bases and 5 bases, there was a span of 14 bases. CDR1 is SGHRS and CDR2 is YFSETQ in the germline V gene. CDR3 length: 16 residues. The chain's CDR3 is CASSLDVGGGTGELFF. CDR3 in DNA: TGCGCCAGCAGCTTGGATGTGGGAGGAGGGACCGGGGAGCTGTTTTTT.

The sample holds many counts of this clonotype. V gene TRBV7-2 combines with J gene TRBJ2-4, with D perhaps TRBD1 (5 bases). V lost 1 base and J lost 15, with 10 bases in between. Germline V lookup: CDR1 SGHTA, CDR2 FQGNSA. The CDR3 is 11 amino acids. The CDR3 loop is CASSLGVTAYF. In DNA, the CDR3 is TGTGCCAGCAGCTTAGGTGTGACAGCGTACTTC.

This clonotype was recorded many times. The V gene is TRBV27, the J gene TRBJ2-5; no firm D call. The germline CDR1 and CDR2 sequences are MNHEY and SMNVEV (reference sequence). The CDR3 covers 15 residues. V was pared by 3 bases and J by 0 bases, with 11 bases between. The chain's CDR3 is CASSFGGAYQETQYF. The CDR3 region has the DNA TGTGCCAGCAGTTTTGGTGGAGCGTACCAAGAGACCCAGTACTTC.

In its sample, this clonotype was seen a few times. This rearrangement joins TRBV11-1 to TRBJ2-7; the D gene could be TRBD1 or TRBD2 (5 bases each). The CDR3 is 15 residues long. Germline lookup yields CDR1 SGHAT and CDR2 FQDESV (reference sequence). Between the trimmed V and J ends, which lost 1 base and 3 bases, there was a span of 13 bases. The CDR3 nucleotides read TGTGCCAGCAGCTTAGAGGGGACGGCGTACTACGAGCAGTACTTC. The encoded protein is CASSLEGTAYYEQYF.

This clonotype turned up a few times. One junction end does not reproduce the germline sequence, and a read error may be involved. DNA for the CDR3: TGTGCCACCAGTGACCTCTGGACACCCGGGGAGCTGTTTTTC. This codes for CATSDLWTPGELFF. The chain carries TRBV24-1 and TRBJ2-2, with D perhaps given as TRBD1 or TRBD2 (5 bases each). This CDR3 spans 14 amino acids. From germline, CDR1 is KGHDR and CDR2 SFDVKD.

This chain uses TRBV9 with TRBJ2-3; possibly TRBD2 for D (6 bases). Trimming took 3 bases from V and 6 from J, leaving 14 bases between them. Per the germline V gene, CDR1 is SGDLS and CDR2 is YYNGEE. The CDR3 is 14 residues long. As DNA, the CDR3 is TGTGCCAGCAGCGGCTCGGGAGTGGTGGATACGCAGTATTTT. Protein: CASSGSGVVDTQYF.

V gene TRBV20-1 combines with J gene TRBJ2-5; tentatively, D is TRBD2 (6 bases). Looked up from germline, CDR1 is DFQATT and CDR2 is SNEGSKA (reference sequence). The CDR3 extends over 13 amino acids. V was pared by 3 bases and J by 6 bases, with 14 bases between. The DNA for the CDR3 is TGCAGTGCTAGGTCCGGGACTCGTAAGACCCAGTACTTC. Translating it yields CSARSGTRKTQYF.

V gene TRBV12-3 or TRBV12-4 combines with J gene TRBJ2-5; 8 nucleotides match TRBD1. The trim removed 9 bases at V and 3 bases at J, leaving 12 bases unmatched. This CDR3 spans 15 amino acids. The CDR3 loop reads CASLRGTGRKETQYF. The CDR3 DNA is TGTGCCAGTCTCCGTGGGACAGGTAGAAAAGAGACCCAGTACTTC.

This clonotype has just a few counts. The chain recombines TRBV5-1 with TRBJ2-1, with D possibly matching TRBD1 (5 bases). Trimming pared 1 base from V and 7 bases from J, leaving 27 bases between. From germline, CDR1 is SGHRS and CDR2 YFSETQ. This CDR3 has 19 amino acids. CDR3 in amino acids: CASSLLGADAILQTNEQFF. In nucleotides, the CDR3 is TGCGCCAGCAGCTTGTTAGGGGCCGACGCTATCTTACAAACTAATGAGCAGTTCTTC.

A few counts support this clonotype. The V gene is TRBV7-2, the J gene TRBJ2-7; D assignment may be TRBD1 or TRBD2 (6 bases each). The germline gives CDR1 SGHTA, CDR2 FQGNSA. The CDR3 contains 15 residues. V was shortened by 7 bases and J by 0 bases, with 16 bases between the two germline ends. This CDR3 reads CASTLRGPSSYEQYF. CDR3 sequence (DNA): TGTGCCAGCACCCTTCGGGGGCCAAGCTCCTACGAGCAGTACTTC.

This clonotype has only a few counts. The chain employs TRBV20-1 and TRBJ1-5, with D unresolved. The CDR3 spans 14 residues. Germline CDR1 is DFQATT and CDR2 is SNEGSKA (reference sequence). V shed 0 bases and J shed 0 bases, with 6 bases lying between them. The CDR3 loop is CSARETGSNQPQHF. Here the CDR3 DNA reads TGCAGTGCTAGAGAGACGGGTAGCAATCAGCCCCAGCATTTT.

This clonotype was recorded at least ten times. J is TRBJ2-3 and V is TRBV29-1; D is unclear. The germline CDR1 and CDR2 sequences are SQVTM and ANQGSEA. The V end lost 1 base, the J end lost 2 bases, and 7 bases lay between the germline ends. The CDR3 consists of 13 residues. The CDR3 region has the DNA TGCAGCGTTGAAGGAAGCAACACAGATACGCAGTATTTT. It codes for CSVEGSNTDTQYF.

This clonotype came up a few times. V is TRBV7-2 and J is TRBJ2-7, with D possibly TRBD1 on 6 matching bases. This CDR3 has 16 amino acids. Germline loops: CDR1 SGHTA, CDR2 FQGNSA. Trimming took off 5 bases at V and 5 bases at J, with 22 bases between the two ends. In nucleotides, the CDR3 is TGTGCCAGCAGCCTCCGAGGGGGAAAGAGGTGGAACGAGCAGTACTTC. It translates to CASSLRGGKRWNEQYF.

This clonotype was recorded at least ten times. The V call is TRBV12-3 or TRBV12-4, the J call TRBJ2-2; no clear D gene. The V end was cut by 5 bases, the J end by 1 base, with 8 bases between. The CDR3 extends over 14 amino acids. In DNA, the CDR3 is TGTGCCAGCAGTCCTAGGAGGAACACCGGGGAGCTGTTTTTT. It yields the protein CASSPRRNTGELFF.

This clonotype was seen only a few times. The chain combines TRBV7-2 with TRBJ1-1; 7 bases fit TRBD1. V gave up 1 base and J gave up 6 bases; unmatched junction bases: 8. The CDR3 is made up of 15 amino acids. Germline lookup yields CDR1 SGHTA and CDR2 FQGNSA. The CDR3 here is CASSLEGRGGPEAFF. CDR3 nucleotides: TGTGCCAGCAGCTTAGAGGGCAGGGGGGGGCCTGAAGCTTTCTTT. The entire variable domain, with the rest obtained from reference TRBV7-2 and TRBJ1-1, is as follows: GAGVSQSPSNKVTEKGKDVELRCDPISGHTALYWYRQSLGQGLEFLIYFQGNSAPDKSGLPSDRFSAERTGGSVSTLTIQRTQQEDSAVYLCASSLEGRGGPEAFFGQGTRLTVV.

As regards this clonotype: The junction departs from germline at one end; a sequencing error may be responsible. CDR3 nucleotide sequence: TGTCCCAGCAGCCTGCCCCACGGCGCGGAGTACTTC. As protein: CPSSLPHGAEYF. V is TRBV5-5 and J is TRBJ2-7; D not resolved. The CDR3 extends over 12 amino acids. From germline, CDR1 is SGHKS and CDR2 YYEKEE (reference sequence).

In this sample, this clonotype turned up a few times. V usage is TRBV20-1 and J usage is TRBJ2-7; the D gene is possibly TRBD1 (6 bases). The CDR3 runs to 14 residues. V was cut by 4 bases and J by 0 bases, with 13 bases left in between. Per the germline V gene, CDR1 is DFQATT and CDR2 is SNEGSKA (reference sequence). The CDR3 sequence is CSATAGTSSYEQYF. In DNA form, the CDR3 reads TGCAGTGCTACCGCCGGGACATCCTCCTACGAGCAGTACTTC.

The CDR3 sequence: CASSATGVPEAFF. CDR3 sequence (DNA): TGTGCCAGCAGCGCCACAGGGGTTCCTGAAGCTTTCTTT. The J gene is TRBJ1-1, the V gene TRBV9; 7 nucleotides match TRBD1. This CDR3 contains 13 residues. Looked up from germline, CDR1 is SGDLS and CDR2 is YYNGEE. The junction had 5 bases not matched to a gene; V was cut back by 3 bases and J by 6 bases.

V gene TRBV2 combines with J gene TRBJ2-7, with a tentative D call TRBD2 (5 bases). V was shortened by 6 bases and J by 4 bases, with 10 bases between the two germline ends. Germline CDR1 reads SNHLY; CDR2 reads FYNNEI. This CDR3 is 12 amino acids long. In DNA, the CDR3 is TGTGCCAGCAGACTGGACTTATACGAGCAGTACTTC. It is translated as CASRLDLYEQYF.

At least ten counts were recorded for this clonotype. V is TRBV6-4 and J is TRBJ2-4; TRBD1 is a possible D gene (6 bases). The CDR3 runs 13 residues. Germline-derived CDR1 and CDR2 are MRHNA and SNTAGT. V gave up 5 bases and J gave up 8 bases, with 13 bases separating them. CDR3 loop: CASSRQERDIQYF. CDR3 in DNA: TGTGCCAGCAGTCGACAGGAAAGGGACATTCAGTACTTC.

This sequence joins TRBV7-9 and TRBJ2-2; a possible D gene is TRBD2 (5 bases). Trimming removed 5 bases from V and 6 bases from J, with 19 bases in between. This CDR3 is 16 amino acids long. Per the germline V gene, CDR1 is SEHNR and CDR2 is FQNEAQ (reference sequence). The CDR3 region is CASSPDGVGYAGELFF. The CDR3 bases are TGTGCCAGCAGCCCGGACGGGGTGGGGTATGCCGGGGAGCTGTTTTTT.

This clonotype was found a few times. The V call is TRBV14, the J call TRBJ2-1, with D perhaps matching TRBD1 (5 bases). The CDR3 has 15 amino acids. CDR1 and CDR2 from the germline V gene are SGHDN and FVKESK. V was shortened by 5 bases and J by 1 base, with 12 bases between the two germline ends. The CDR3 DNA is TGTGCCAGCAGCTCCCAGGGATTTTCCTACAATGAGCAGTTCTTC. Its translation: CASSSQGFSYNEQFF.

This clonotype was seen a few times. CDR3 residues: CASVRESGPPGELFF. The CDR3 bases are TGCGCCAGCGTTCGGGAATCAGGGCCCCCCGGGGAGCTGTTTTTT. J is TRBJ2-2 and V is TRBV5-1; the D gene could be TRBD1 or TRBD2 (5 bases each). This CDR3 is 15 amino acids long. The germline V gene encodes CDR1 SGHRS and CDR2 YFSETQ. V was shortened by 7 bases and J by 6 bases, with 19 bases between the two germline ends. The full variable domain, with the rest looked up from reference TRBV5-1 and TRBJ2-2, is KAGVTQTPRYLIKTRGQQVTLSCSPISGHRSVSWYQQTPGQGLQFLFEYFSETQRNKGNFPGRFSGRQFSNSRSEMNVSTLELGDSALYLCASVRESGPPGELFFGEGSRLTVL.

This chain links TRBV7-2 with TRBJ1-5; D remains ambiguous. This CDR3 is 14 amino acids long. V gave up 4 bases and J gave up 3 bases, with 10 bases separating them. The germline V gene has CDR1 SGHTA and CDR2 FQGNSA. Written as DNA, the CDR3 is TGTGCCAGCAGCTCTCTCGCCAACAATCAGCCCCAGCATTTT. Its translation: CASSSLANNQPQHF.